The rows below give T cell receptor beta chains drawn from one sample of a study of blood T cells in healthy people across ages. TCRdb fed the 5' RACE reads into MiXCR, producing one record per CDR3 protein. The data show 2 million or so distinct CDR3 sequences, approximately 50% seen once. The sequencing sample was made of blood. The origin of the receptors is a woman aged 40 to 50 in good health. Both conserved end residues are part of each CDR3. Some rows mark clone size as missing; the rest say once, few, many or name a class of expanded clone.

J: TRBJ2-5
V: TRBV6-2/TRBV6-3
size: -
CDR3: CASSYPRRGLETQYF

J: TRBJ2-1
V: TRBV25-1
size: -
CDR3: CASRWTGGYNEQFF

J: TRBJ1-1
V: TRBV5-1
size: -
CDR3: CASSPRGSRTGGMGTEAFF

J: TRBJ2-3
V: TRBV20-1
size: few
CDR3: CSAEPTSGGAVDTQYF

J: TRBJ1-3
V: TRBV6-5
size: -
CDR3: CASSGIPSGNTIYF

J: TRBJ2-7
V: TRBV5-1
size: -
CDR3: CASSTGLAGSYEQYF

J: TRBJ1-5
V: TRBV6-1
size: -
CDR3: CASSEVERGQPQHF

J: TRBJ2-7
V: TRBV12-3/TRBV12-4
size: -
CDR3: CASSLGQGLTYEQYF

J: TRBJ1-2
V: TRBV7-2
size: few
CDR3: CASSQYQGDGYTF

J: TRBJ2-5
V: TRBV20-1
size: -
CDR3: CSASTSGGRSETQYF

J: TRBJ2-1
V: TRBV27
size: -
CDR3: CASSPRTGLYNEQFF